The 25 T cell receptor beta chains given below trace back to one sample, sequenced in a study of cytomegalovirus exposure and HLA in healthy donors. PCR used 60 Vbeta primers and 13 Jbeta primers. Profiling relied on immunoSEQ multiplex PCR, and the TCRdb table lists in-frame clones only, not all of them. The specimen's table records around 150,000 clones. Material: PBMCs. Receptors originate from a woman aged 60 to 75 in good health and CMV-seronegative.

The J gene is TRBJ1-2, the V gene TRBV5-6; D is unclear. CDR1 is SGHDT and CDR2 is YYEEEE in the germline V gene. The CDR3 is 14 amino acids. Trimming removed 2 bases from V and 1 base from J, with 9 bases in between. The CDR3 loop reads CASSFYNSNYGYTF. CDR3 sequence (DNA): TGTGCCAGCAGCTTTTATAACAGTAACTATGGCTACACCTTC. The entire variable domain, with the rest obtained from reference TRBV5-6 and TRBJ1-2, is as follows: DAGVTQSPTHLIKTRGQQVTLRCSPKSGHDTVSWYQQALGQGPQFIFQYYEEEERQRGNFPDRFSGHQFPNYSSELNVNALLLGDSALYLCASSFYNSNYGYTFGSGTRLTVV.

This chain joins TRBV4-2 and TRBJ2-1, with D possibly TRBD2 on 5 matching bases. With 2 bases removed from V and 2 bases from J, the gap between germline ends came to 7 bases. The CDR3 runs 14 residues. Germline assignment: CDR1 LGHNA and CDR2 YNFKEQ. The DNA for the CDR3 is TGTGCCAGCAGCCAAACCGGGACCTACAATGAGCAGTTCTTC. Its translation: CASSQTGTYNEQFF.

CDR3 loop: CASSLEAGVITDTQYF. The CDR3 nucleotides read TGTGCCAGCAGCTTAGAAGCGGGAGTGATCACAGATACGCAGTATTTT. The chain carries TRBV7-9 and TRBJ2-3, with TRBD2 identical over 8 bases. CDR1 is SEHNR and CDR2 is FQNEAQ in the germline V gene (reference sequence). V was clipped by 1 base and J by 2 bases; unmatched bases: 5. This CDR3 has 16 amino acids.

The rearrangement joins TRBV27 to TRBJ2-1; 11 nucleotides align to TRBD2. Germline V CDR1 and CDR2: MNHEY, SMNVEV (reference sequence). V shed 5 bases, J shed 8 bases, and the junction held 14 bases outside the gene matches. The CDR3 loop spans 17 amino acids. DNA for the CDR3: TGTGCCAGCAGTATCCTACGGGCTAGCGGGGGGTACTATGAGCAGTTCTTC. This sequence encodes CASSILRASGGYYEQFF.

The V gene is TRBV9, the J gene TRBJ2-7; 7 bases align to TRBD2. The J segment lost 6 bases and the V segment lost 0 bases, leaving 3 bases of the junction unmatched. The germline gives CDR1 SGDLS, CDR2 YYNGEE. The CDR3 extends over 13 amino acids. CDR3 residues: CASSVGGRGEQYF. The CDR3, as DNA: TGTGCCAGCAGCGTAGGCGGGAGAGGCGAGCAGTACTTC.

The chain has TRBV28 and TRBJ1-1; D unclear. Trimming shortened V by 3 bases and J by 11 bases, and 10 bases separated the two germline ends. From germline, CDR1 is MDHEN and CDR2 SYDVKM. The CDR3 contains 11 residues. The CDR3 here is CASSFGSWAFF. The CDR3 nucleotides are TGTGCCAGCAGTTTTGGTAGTTGGGCTTTCTTT.

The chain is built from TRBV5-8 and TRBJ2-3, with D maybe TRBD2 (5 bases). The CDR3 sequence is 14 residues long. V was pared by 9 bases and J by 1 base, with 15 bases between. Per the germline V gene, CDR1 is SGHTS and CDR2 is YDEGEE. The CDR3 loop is CATRGRAGTDTQYF. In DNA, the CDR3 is TGTGCCACCCGAGGGCGGGCTGGCACAGATACGCAGTATTTT.

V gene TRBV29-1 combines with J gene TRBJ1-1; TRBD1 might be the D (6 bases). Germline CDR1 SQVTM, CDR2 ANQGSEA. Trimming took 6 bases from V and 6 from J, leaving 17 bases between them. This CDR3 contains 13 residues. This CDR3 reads CSVGRGRGAEAFF. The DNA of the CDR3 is TGCAGCGTCGGGAGGGGAAGGGGGGCTGAAGCTTTCTTT.

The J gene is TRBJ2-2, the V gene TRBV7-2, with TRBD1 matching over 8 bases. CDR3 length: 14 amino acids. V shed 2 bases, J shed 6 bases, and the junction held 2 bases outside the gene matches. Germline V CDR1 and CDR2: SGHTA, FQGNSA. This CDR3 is CASSLYRGSGELFF. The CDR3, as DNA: TGTGCCAGCAGCTTATACAGGGGGTCCGGGGAGCTGTTTTTT.

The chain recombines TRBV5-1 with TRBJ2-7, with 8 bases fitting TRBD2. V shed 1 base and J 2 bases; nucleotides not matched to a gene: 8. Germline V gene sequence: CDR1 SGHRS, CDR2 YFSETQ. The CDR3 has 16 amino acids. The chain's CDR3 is CASSLRLSGGPYEQYF. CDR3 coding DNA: TGCGCCAGCAGCTTGAGATTGAGCGGGGGCCCCTACGAGCAGTACTTC.

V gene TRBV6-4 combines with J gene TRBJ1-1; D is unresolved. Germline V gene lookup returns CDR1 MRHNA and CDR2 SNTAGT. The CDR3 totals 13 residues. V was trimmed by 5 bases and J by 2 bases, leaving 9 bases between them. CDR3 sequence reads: CASSPAANTEAFF. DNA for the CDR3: TGTGCCAGCAGTCCCGCGGCCAACACTGAAGCTTTCTTT.

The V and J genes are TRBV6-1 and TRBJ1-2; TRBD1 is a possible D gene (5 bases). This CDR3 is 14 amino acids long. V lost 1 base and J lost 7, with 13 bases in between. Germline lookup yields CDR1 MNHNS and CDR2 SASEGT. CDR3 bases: TGTGCCAGCAGTGAAGGGGGCGCAGGTCGTGGCTACACCTTC. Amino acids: CASSEGGAGRGYTF.

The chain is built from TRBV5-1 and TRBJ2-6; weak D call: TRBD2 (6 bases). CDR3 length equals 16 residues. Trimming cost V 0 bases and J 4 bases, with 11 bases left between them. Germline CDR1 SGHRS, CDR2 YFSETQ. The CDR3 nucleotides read TGCGCCAGCAGCTTGGTCCCGGGGGAAGGGGCCAACGTCCTGACTTTC. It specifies CASSLVPGEGANVLTF. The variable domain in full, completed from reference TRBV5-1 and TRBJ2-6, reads KAGVTQTPRYLIKTRGQQVTLSCSPISGHRSVSWYQQTPGQGLQFLFEYFSETQRNKGNFPGRFSGRQFSNSRSEMNVSTLELGDSALYLCASSLVPGEGANVLTFGAGSRLTVL.

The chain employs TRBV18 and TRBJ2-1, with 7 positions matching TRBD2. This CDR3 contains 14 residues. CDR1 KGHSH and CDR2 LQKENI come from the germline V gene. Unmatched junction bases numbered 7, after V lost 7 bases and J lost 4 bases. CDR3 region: CASWEGLPYNEQFF. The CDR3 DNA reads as TGTGCCAGCTGGGAGGGACTACCATACAATGAGCAGTTCTTC.

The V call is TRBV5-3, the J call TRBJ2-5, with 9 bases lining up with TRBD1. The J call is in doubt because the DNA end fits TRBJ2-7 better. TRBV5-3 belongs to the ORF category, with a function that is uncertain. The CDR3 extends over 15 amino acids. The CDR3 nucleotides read TGTGCCAGAAGCTGCGTCACAGGGGGCCCCTACGAGCAGTACTTC. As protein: CARSCVTGGPYEQYF.

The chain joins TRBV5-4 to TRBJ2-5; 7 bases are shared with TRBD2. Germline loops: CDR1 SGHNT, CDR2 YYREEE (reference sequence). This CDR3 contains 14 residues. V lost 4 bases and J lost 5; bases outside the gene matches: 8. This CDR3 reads CASSGTGLSETQYF. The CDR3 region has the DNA TGTGCCAGCAGCGGAACGGGACTATCGGAGACCCAGTACTTC.

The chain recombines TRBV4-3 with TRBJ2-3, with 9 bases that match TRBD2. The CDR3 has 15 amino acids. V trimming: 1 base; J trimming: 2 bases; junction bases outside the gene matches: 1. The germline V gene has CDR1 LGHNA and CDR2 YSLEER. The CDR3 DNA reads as TGCGCCAGCAGCCAAGCTAGCGGGGCCACAGATACGCAGTATTTT. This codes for CASSQASGATDTQYF.

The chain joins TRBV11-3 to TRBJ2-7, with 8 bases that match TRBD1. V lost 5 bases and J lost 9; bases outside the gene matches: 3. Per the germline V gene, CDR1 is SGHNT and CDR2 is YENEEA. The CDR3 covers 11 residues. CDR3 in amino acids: CASSGQGLQYF. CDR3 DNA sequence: TGTGCCAGCAGCGGACAGGGCTTGCAGTACTTC.

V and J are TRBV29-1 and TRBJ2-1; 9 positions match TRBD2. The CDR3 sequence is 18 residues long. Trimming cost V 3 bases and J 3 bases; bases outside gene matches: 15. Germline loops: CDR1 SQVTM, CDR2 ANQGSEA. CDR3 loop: CSVDTRTSVYQGYNEQFF. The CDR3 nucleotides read TGCAGCGTTGATACTCGGACTAGCGTTTACCAAGGCTACAATGAGCAGTTCTTC.

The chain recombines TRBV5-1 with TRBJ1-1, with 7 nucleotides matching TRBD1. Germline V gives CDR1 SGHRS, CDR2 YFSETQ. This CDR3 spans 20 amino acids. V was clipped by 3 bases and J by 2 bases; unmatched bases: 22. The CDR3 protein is CASSSTNPTGVMQGNTEAFF. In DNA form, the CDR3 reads TGCGCCAGCAGCTCTACCAACCCTACAGGGGTCATGCAGGGAAACACTGAAGCTTTCTTT. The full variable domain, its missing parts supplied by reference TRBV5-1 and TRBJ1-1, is KAGVTQTPRYLIKTRGQQVTLSCSPISGHRSVSWYQQTPGQGLQFLFEYFSETQRNKGNFPGRFSGRQFSNSRSEMNVSTLELGDSALYLCASSSTNPTGVMQGNTEAFFGQGTRLTVV.

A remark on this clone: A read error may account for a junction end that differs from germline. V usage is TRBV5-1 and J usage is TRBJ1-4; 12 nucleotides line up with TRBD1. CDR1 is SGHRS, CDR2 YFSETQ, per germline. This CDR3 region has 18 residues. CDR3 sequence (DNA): TGCGCCAGCGGCTTGGCCGGGGGACAGGGGGCTCTTAATGAAAAACTGTTTTTT. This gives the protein CASGLAGGQGALNEKLFF.

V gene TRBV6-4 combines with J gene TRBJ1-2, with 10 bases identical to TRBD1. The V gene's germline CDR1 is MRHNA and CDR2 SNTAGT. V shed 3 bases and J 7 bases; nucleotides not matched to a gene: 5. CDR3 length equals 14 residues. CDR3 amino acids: CASSDRQGAGGYTF. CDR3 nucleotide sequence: TGTGCCAGCAGTGATAGACAGGGGGCAGGTGGCTACACCTTC.

In DNA form, the CDR3 reads TGTGCCAGCAGCCTGGGGACGGGGGATTCCTACGAGCAGTACTTC. This gives the protein CASSLGTGDSYEQYF. The chain has TRBV7-6 and TRBJ2-7; maybe TRBD2 (6 bases). V was cut by 5 bases and J by 1 base, with 15 bases left in between. Germline CDR1 reads SGHVS; CDR2 reads FNYEAQ. The CDR3 covers 15 residues.

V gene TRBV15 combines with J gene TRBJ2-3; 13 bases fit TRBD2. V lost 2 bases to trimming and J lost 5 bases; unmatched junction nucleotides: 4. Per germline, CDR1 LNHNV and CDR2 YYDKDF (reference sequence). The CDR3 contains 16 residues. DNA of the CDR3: TGTGCCACCAGCAGAAGACTAGCGGGGGGTAGAGATACGCAGTATTTT. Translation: CATSRRLAGGRDTQYF. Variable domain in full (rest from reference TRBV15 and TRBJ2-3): DAMVIQNPRYQVTQFGKPVTLSCSQTLNHNVMYWYQQKSSQAPKLLFHYYDKDFNNEADTPDNFQSRRPNTSFCFLDIRSPGLGDTAMYLCATSRRLAGGRDTQYFGPGTRLTVL.

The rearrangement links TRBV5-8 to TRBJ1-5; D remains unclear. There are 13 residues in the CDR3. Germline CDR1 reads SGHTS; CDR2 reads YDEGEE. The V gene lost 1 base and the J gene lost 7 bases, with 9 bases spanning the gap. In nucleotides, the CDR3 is TGTGCCAGCAGCTTGCGTGAGGGACAGCCCCAGCATTTT. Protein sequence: CASSLREGQPQHF.